The 18 T cell receptor beta chains below come from one sample, sequenced in a study of blood T cell repertoires in COVID-19. The data were produced by immunoSEQ multiplex PCR, yet TCRdb's version contains in-frame clones alone and is incomplete. The data contain 65,000 to 90,000 clones, about four fifths of them singletons. Sequencing input: peripheral blood. Receptors originate from a man aged 60 to 75 with acute or convalescent COVID-19.

This clone has more than one count but fewer than ten. The V call is TRBV29-1, the J call TRBJ1-4; D is ambiguous. Germline-derived CDR1 and CDR2 are SQVTM and ANQGSEA. The CDR3 has 12 residues. V dropped 5 bases and J dropped 5 bases, with 9 bases sitting between them. CDR3 region: CSVKGANEKLFF. CDR3 in DNA: TGCAGCGTTAAGGGAGCGAATGAAAAACTGTTTTTT.

This clone has only a few counts. This chain joins TRBV11-2 and TRBJ2-1; 8 positions match TRBD2. The CDR3 totals 15 residues. The V and J ends lost 3 bases and 9 bases, in that order; junction bases with no gene match: 10. Germline V CDR1 and CDR2: SGHAT, FQNNGV. The CDR3 spells CASSFGLAEGSEQFF. CDR3 bases: TGTGCCAGCAGCTTCGGACTAGCCGAGGGTAGTGAGCAGTTCTTC. Full variable domain (rest looked up from reference TRBV11-2 and TRBJ2-1): EAGVAQSPRYKIIEKRQSVAFWCNPISGHATLYWYQQILGQGPKLLIQFQNNGVVDDSQLPKDRFSAERLKGVDSTLKIQPAKLEDSAVYLCASSFGLAEGSEQFFGPGTRLTVL.

The chain uses TRBV5-8 and TRBJ2-5; perhaps TRBD1 as D (6 bases). Germline loops: CDR1 SGHTS, CDR2 YDEGEE. Trimming stripped 4 bases from V and 2 bases from J, with 9 bases between. The CDR3 spans 13 residues. The CDR3 DNA reads TGTGCCAGCAGCCGGGACAAGCAAGAGACCCAGTACTTC. Translating gives CASSRDKQETQYF.

V and J are TRBV7-2 and TRBJ2-5; D may be TRBD1 (6 bases). CDR1 is SGHTA and CDR2 is FQGNSA in the germline V gene. CDR3 length: 14 residues. The V gene lost 6 bases and the J gene lost 2 bases, with 13 bases spanning the gap. For the CDR3, the DNA is TGTGCCAGCAGTCAAAGTGGACAGCAAGAGACCCAGTACTTC. Translating it yields CASSQSGQQETQYF.

This chain uses TRBV5-6 with TRBJ1-2; TRBD1 might be the D (5 bases). Trimming left V 2 bases short and J 8 bases short, with 10 bases between. From germline, CDR1 is SGHDT and CDR2 YYEEEE. The CDR3 runs to 12 residues. The CDR3 protein is CASSLRGMGYTF. As DNA, the CDR3 is TGTGCCAGCAGCTTAAGGGGTATGGGCTACACCTTC.

This rearrangement joins TRBV19 to TRBJ1-4; 8 bases line up with TRBD1. The CDR3 totals 14 residues. Germline lookup yields CDR1 LNHDA and CDR2 SQIVND (reference sequence). V dropped 6 bases and J dropped 7; count of bases not matched to a gene: 7. CDR3 sequence: CASSRRGPGEKLFF. CDR3 DNA sequence: TGTGCCAGTAGCCGCAGGGGGCCCGGTGAAAAACTGTTTTTT.

This chain uses TRBV27 with TRBJ1-4; TRBD1 aligns across 7 bases. The CDR3 contains 15 residues. From germline, CDR1 is MNHEY and CDR2 SMNVEV (reference sequence). The V gene end was trimmed by 2 bases and the J gene end by 8 bases; junction bases not matched to a gene: 8. This chain's CDR3 is CASSLRWQGGEKLFF. The CDR3 DNA reads as TGTGCCAGCAGTTTAAGGTGGCAGGGGGGCGAAAAACTGTTTTTT. Using reference TRBV27 and TRBJ1-4 for the parts outside the CDR3, the full variable domain is EAQVTQNPRYLITVTGKKLTVTCSQNMNHEYMSWYRQDPGLGLRQIYYSMNVEVTDKGDVPEGYKVSRKEKRNFPLILESPSPNQTSLYFCASSLRWQGGEKLFFGSGTQLSVL.

CDR3 sequence (DNA): TGTGCCAGCAGTGAACAGCGCGGGGACACCGGGGAGCTGTTTTTT. The encoded protein is CASSEQRGDTGELFF. The chain couples TRBV27 to TRBJ2-2; possibly TRBD2 for D (6 bases). Germline loops: CDR1 MNHEY, CDR2 SMNVEV (reference sequence). Trimming cost V 5 bases and J 3 bases, with 13 bases left between them. There are 15 residues in the CDR3.

The V and J genes are TRBV3-1 (or the pseudogene TRBV3-2) and TRBJ2-7; tentative D call: TRBD1 (5 bases). CDR1 is LGHDT, CDR2 YNNKEL, per germline (reference sequence). This CDR3 has 14 amino acids. V was trimmed by 3 bases and J by 8 bases, leaving 17 bases between them. CDR3 in DNA: TGTGCCAGCAGCCATAGGACACCTGTCTGGAAGCAGTACTTC. Its protein is CASSHRTPVWKQYF.

J is TRBJ2-3 and V is TRBV5-1; a weak D match, TRBD2 (5 bases). V dropped 4 bases and J dropped 0 bases, with 12 bases sitting between them. The germline V gene has CDR1 SGHRS and CDR2 YFSETQ. The CDR3 spans 15 residues. The chain's CDR3 is CASSPPTSSTDTQYF. The DNA of the CDR3 is TGCGCCAGCAGCCCGCCCACTAGTAGCACAGATACGCAGTATTTT.

The chain recombines TRBV3-1 (or the pseudogene TRBV3-2) with TRBJ1-2; D gene unclear. This CDR3 spans 14 amino acids. Trimming removed 3 bases from V and 2 bases from J, with 10 bases in between. Germline CDR1 and CDR2: LGHDT and YNNKEL (reference sequence). The CDR3 loop reads CASSQTTVNYGYTF. The CDR3 DNA is TGTGCCAGCAGCCAGACCACAGTCAACTATGGCTACACCTTC.

The V and J genes are TRBV19 and TRBJ2-2; perhaps TRBD2 as D (5 bases). Trimming pared 1 base from V and 4 bases from J, leaving 10 bases between. CDR1 is LNHDA, CDR2 SQIVND, per germline (reference sequence). This CDR3 comprises 15 residues. This CDR3 is CASSIGGRSTGELFF. CDR3 nucleotide sequence: TGTGCCAGTAGTATAGGAGGGAGATCCACCGGGGAGCTGTTTTTT.

The chain uses TRBV11-2 and TRBJ2-2; no firm D call. The CDR3 runs to 15 residues. V was trimmed by 5 bases and J by 7 bases, leaving 17 bases between them. Germline V gene data show CDR1 as SGHAT and CDR2 as FQNNGV. This chain's CDR3 is CASSPNSGESGELFF. CDR3 coding DNA: TGTGCCAGCAGCCCAAATTCCGGAGAGAGCGGGGAGCTGTTTTTT.

V and J are TRBV18 and TRBJ1-4, with D hard to call. Trimming pared 3 bases from V and 8 bases from J, leaving 19 bases between. Germline CDR1 reads KGHSH; CDR2 reads LQKENI. This CDR3 spans 16 amino acids. The CDR3 nucleotides read TGTGCCAGCTCACCCAACTATGATGCCACTGGGGAAAAACTGTTTTTT. Protein product: CASSPNYDATGEKLFF.

The V call is TRBV6-5, the J call TRBJ1-2; D gene uncertain. Germline V gene lookup returns CDR1 MNHEY and CDR2 SVGAGI. The CDR3 totals 13 residues. With 2 bases removed from V and 6 bases from J, the gap between germline ends came to 10 bases. In DNA, the CDR3 is TGTGCCAGCAGTTACGGGCGGGTCGATGGCTACACCTTC. It translates to CASSYGRVDGYTF.

This clone occurred a few times. V usage is TRBV25-1 and J usage is TRBJ2-1, with a possible D match to TRBD1 (7 bases). Germline CDR1 is MGHDK and CDR2 is SYGVNS. Trimming pared 6 bases from V and 7 bases from J, leaving 25 bases between. The CDR3 extends over 17 amino acids. The CDR3: CASSPPRGAQSFNEQFF. Written as DNA, the CDR3 is TGTGCCAGCAGCCCCCCCAGGGGGGCCCAAAGCTTTAATGAGCAGTTCTTC.

The chain combines TRBV10-3 with TRBJ2-2; 8 nucleotides align to TRBD1. CDR1 is ENHRY, CDR2 SYGVKD, per germline. The CDR3 totals 16 residues. The ends lost 2 bases at V and 0 bases at J; junction bases unmatched: 2. CDR3 amino acids: CAISEQGAPNTGELFF. CDR3 coding DNA: TGTGCCATCAGTGAGCAGGGGGCCCCGAACACCGGGGAGCTGTTTTTT.

The chain couples TRBV7-9 to TRBJ2-7; the D gene is possibly TRBD1 (6 bases). CDR3 length: 14 amino acids. Trimming shortened V by 5 bases and J by 4 bases, and 15 bases separated the two germline ends. Germline CDR1 SEHNR, CDR2 FQNEAQ (reference sequence). CDR3 nucleotides: TGTGCCAGCAGCCCGGTCACAGGGTTATACGAGCAGTACTTC. The encoded protein is CASSPVTGLYEQYF. Using reference TRBV7-9 and TRBJ2-7 for the parts outside the CDR3, the full variable domain is DTGVSQNPRHKITKRGQNVTFRCDPISEHNRLYWYRQTLGQGPEFLTYFQNEAQLEKSRLLSDRFSAERPKGSFSTLEIQRTEQGDSAMYLCASSPVTGLYEQYFGPGTRLTVT.